This record covers a single T cell receptor (beta chain). Its antigen is currently unknown. These data come from a study of regulatory T cells in long-lasting Graves disease. In the study overall: The criterion for persistent Graves' disease was over 5 years of antithyroid drugs with positive TSH receptor antibodies.

Study-level points and caveats: Tissue studied was limited to peripheral blood, excluding thyroid tissue.

Regarding time point: persistent/refractory GD, antithyroid drugs over 5 years with positive TRAb. PBMCs were the source of the RNA used for TCR sequencing. Arm-PCR with iRepertoire HTBI primers amplified the CDR3 regions for these TCR beta libraries. TCRdb analysed the multiplex PCR reads with MiXCR anew, one entry per CDR3 protein. Of hundreds of thousands of distinct CDR3 sequences listed, roughly 21% are singletons. This TCR derives from a female donor with Graves disease. The sample consisted of peripheral blood mononuclear cells (PBMCs), taken when the disease was refractory, from a patient treated with antithyroid drugs.

The DNA of the CDR3 is TGCAGTATTCCAGGGAACAATGAGCAGTTCTTC. Translation: CSIPGNNEQFF. The V gene is TRBV20-1, the J gene TRBJ2-1; maybe TRBD1 (5 bases). The CDR3 sequence is 11 residues long. Germline V gives CDR1 DFQATT, CDR2 SNEGSKA (reference sequence). The V and J ends lost 8 bases and 5 bases respectively, with 10 bases between them.